This T cell receptor beta chain was captured by sequencing in a study of CD8 T cells in Susac syndrome. In this sample, this clonotype turned up once. RNA was extracted with the RNeasy kit, and a quantity of about 0.45 to 1 ug was reverse transcribed using random hexamers. TCRdb called the immunoSEQ multiplex PCR reads again in MiXCR, with one record for every CDR3 protein. Of approximately 120,000 distinct CDR3 sequences listed, approximately 96% are singletons. CDR3 length equals 12 residues. Germline lookup yields CDR1 SGHRS and CDR2 YFSETQ. Trimming shortened V by 1 base and J by 2 bases, and 3 bases separated the two germline ends.

V gene TRBV5-1 combines with J gene TRBJ2-5; D call uncertain. The sequence came from a human donor in good health. The source material was CD4+ T cells from PBMCs. CDR3 coding DNA: TGCGCCAGCAGCTTGAGGCAAGAGACCCAGTACTTC. It specifies CASSLRQETQYF.